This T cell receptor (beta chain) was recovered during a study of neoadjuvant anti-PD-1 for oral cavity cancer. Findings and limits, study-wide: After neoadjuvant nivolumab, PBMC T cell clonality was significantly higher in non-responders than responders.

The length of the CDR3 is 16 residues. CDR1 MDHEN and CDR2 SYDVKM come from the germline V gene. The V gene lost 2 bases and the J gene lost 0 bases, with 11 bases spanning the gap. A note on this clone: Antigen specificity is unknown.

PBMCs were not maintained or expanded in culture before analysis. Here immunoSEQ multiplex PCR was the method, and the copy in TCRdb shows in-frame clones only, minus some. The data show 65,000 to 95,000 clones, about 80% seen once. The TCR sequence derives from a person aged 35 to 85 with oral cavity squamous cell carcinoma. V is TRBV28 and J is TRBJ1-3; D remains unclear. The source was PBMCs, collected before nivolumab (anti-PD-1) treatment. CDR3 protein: CASSLLSHNSGNTIYF. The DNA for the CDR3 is TGTGCCAGCAGTTTACTCTCGCATAACTCTGGAAACACCATATATTTT.